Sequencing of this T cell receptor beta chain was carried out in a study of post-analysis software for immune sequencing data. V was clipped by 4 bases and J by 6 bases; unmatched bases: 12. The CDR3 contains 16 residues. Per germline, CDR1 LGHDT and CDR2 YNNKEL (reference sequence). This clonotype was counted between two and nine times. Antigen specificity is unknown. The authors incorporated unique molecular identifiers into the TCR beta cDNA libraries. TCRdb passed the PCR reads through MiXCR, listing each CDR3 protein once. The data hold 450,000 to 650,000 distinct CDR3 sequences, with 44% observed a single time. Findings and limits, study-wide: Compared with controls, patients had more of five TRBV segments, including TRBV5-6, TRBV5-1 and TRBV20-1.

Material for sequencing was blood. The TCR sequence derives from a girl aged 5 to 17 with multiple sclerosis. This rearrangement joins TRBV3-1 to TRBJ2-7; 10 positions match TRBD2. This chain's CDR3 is CASSPLGGTSVGEQYF. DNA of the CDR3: TGTGCCAGCAGCCCCCTCGGGGGGACTAGCGTCGGCGAGCAGTACTTC.